The source of this T cell receptor beta chain is a study of blood T cells in healthy people across ages. A J-beta primer mix and a sample-barcoded 5' primer were used in a second PCR of about 6 to 12 cycles. TCRdb reprocessed the 5' RACE reads via MiXCR and lists one record per CDR3 protein. The table lists approximately 1.5 million distinct CDR3 sequences, approximately 43% of them singletons. As regards this clonotype: No antigen is known for it.

Donation came from healthy Caucasian individuals in Russia who were aged about 6 to 95. The authors drew 8 to 10 milliliters of peripheral blood from each donor. At least 5 micrograms of total RNA were extracted per sample. The CDR3 is 14 amino acids. The germline V gene encodes CDR1 MDHEN and CDR2 SYDVKM. V trimming: 6 bases; J trimming: 2 bases; junction bases outside the gene matches: 6. Findings and limits, study-wide: Among T cells, TCR beta diversity per million cells dropped roughly linearly as age rose.

V gene TRBV28 combines with J gene TRBJ2-5, with TRBD1 matching 7 bases. This receptor was obtained from a woman aged 18-29 years in good health. Sequences were obtained from blood. The CDR3 nucleotides are TGTGCCAGCAGCAGCCTGACAGGGCAAGAGACCCAGTACTTC. It translates to CASSSLTGQETQYF.